Presented here are 21 T cell receptor beta chains from one specimen sequenced in a study of CD8+ T cells in alopecia areata. cDNA reverse transcribed from extracted RNA served as the sequencing template. The repertoire was sequenced with immunoSEQ multiplex PCR; TCRdb's copy has only in-frame clones and lacks some. Of about 12,000 clones in the sample, approximately 53% were seen once. Peripheral blood samples and lesional scalp punch biopsies were obtained from alopecia areata patients. The source material was skin. Receptors originate from a human donor with alopecia areata.

The chain uses TRBV6-1 and TRBJ1-1; D unclear. CDR1 is MNHNS and CDR2 is SASEGT in the germline V gene. The germline V and J ends were trimmed by 7 bases and 2 bases, with 14 bases remaining between them. This CDR3 is 14 amino acids long. The CDR3 is CASTGRMPNTEAFF. In DNA, the CDR3 is TGTGCCAGCACCGGGCGAATGCCAAACACTGAAGCTTTCTTT.

This clone is medium-sized in the sample. J is TRBJ2-1 and V is TRBV28; TRBD2 agrees at 8 bases. Trimming at V came to 8 bases and at J to 5 bases, leaving 11 bases not matched to a gene. This CDR3 has 15 amino acids. In germline, CDR1 is MDHEN, CDR2 SYDVKM. CDR3 sequence: CASWPGGAGDNEQFF. CDR3 in DNA: TGTGCCAGCTGGCCCGGGGGAGCGGGAGACAATGAGCAGTTCTTC.

This clone has more than one count but fewer than ten. The chain joins TRBV6-5 to TRBJ2-3, with D perhaps TRBD1 (6 bases). The germline V and J ends were trimmed by 2 bases and 10 bases, with 13 bases remaining between them. This CDR3 is 13 amino acids long. CDR1 is MNHEY and CDR2 is SVGAGI in the germline V gene. This CDR3 reads CASSYRQGNPQYF. The CDR3 region has the DNA TGTGCCAGCAGTTACCGTCAGGGGAATCCGCAGTATTTT.

The chain uses TRBV4-1 and TRBJ2-7; D is unresolved. V shed 1 base and J shed 5 bases, with 9 bases lying between them. In germline, CDR1 is MGHRA, CDR2 YSYEKL. This CDR3 spans 13 amino acids. CDR3 residues: CASSQGWADEQYF. CDR3 in DNA: TGCGCCAGCAGCCAAGGTTGGGCGGACGAGCAGTACTTC.

This clone occurred a few times. This chain uses TRBV2 with TRBJ2-1; D possibly corresponds to TRBD1 (6 bases). CDR3 length equals 15 residues. Germline-derived CDR1 and CDR2 are SNHLY and FYNNEI. The V end was cut by 6 bases, the J end by 0 bases, with 12 bases between. The CDR3 loop reads CASRVDRRSYNEQFF. In DNA form, the CDR3 reads TGTGCCAGCAGAGTCGACAGGCGCTCCTACAATGAGCAGTTCTTC.

As for this clone: Other DNA sequences from this sample encode an identical CDR3 as well. The rearrangement joins TRBV6-5 to TRBJ2-5; 7 bases align to TRBD2. V gave up 3 bases and J gave up 4 bases; unmatched junction bases: 2. This CDR3 is 13 amino acids long. The germline CDR1 and CDR2 sequences are MNHEY and SVGAGI. The CDR3 nucleotides are TGTGCCAGCAGTTATAGCGGGCGAGAGACCCAGTACTTC. This codes for CASSYSGRETQYF.

The chain recombines TRBV7-2 with TRBJ2-1; D is perhaps TRBD1 or TRBD2 (5 bases each). Germline V gives CDR1 SGHTA, CDR2 FQGNSA. V gave up 0 bases and J gave up 3 bases, with 6 bases separating them. CDR3 size: 14 residues. The CDR3 sequence: CASSLAGDYNEQFF. The CDR3 nucleotides read TGTGCCAGCAGCTTAGCGGGGGACTACAATGAGCAGTTCTTC. Filled out from reference TRBV7-2 and TRBJ2-1, the complete variable domain reads GAGVSQSPSNKVTEKGKDVELRCDPISGHTALYWYRQSLGQGLEFLIYFQGNSAPDKSGLPSDRFSAERTGGSVSTLTIQRTQQEDSAVYLCASSLAGDYNEQFFGPGTRLTVL.

The rearrangement uses TRBV7-2 and TRBJ2-7; a weak D match, TRBD2 (6 bases). This CDR3 has 15 residues. Germline V CDR1 and CDR2: SGHTA, FQGNSA. Trimming took 1 base from V and 6 from J, leaving 16 bases between them. The CDR3 DNA sequence: TGTGCCAGCAGCTTAGGAGGTAGCGGCCAAATCGAGCAGTACTTC. Translation: CASSLGGSGQIEQYF.

The V gene is TRBV5-1, the J gene TRBJ2-2; D perhaps matches TRBD1 (6 bases). The CDR3 is 13 residues long. Per germline, CDR1 SGHRS and CDR2 YFSETQ. The V end was cut by 3 bases, the J end by 8 bases, with 11 bases between. For the CDR3, the DNA is TGCGCCAGCAGCTCTCCCGGGACAGGGGAGCTGTTTTTT. Its protein is CASSSPGTGELFF. The variable domain in full, completed from reference TRBV5-1 and TRBJ2-2, reads KAGVTQTPRYLIKTRGQQVTLSCSPISGHRSVSWYQQTPGQGLQFLFEYFSETQRNKGNFPGRFSGRQFSNSRSEMNVSTLELGDSALYLCASSSPGTGELFFGEGSRLTVL.

The rearrangement joins TRBV28 to TRBJ1-2; D not resolved. The V and J ends lost 6 bases and 3 bases respectively, with 14 bases between them. CDR1 is MDHEN and CDR2 is SYDVKM in the germline V gene. The CDR3 extends over 14 amino acids. CDR3 sequence reads: CASSFRTAYYGYTF. DNA of the CDR3: TGTGCCAGCAGCTTTCGAACAGCGTACTATGGCTACACCTTC.

The genes are TRBV11-2 and TRBJ2-1; 8 bases align to TRBD2. The CDR3 is 15 residues long. CDR1 and CDR2 from the germline V gene are SGHAT and FQNNGV. J was trimmed by 7 bases and V by 2 bases; bases with no gene match: 7. This chain's CDR3 is CASSLQLADSNEQFF. In DNA, the CDR3 is TGTGCCAGCAGCTTACAACTAGCGGATTCTAATGAGCAGTTCTTC.

The genes are TRBV27 and TRBJ1-5; D not resolved. There are 14 residues in the CDR3. V shed 0 bases and J shed 4 bases, with 7 bases lying between them. In germline, CDR1 is MNHEY, CDR2 SMNVEV (reference sequence). CDR3 bases: TGTGCCAGCAGTTTATCAGGTTATAATCAGCCCCAGCATTTT. Translating gives CASSLSGYNQPQHF.

This clone was recorded a few times. V and J are TRBV19 and TRBJ1-4; D is ambiguous. The CDR3 is 14 residues long. Germline V gives CDR1 LNHDA, CDR2 SQIVND (reference sequence). V was cut by 5 bases and J by 3 bases, with 10 bases left in between. The CDR3 loop is CASSLGGSNEKLFF. The CDR3, as DNA: TGTGCCAGTAGTTTGGGCGGGTCTAATGAAAAACTGTTTTTT.

The chain recombines TRBV6-1 with TRBJ2-3; 9 bases fit TRBD1. The CDR3 totals 14 residues. J was trimmed by 3 bases and V by 7 bases; bases with no gene match: 5. CDR1 MNHNS and CDR2 SASEGT come from the germline V gene. The DNA of the CDR3 is TGTGCCAGCACTACCGGGACAGGGACAGATACGCAGTATTTT. This sequence encodes CASTTGTGTDTQYF.

The chain is built from TRBV6-1 and TRBJ2-1; 7 nucleotides match TRBD1. V lost 4 bases and J lost 2; bases outside the gene matches: 5. There are 15 residues in the CDR3. Germline CDR1 MNHNS, CDR2 SASEGT. CDR3 sequence: CASSGWDRAYNEQFF. CDR3 nucleotides: TGTGCCAGCAGTGGATGGGACAGAGCCTACAATGAGCAGTTCTTC.

The sample holds one count of this clone. J is TRBJ1-4 and V is TRBV7-9; TRBD1 is a possible D gene (5 bases). Germline V gene data show CDR1 as SEHNR and CDR2 as FQNEAQ (reference sequence). The CDR3 is 13 residues long. Between the trimmed V and J ends, which lost 5 bases and 7 bases, there was a span of 11 bases. The CDR3: CASSPQGAEKLFF. In nucleotides, the CDR3 is TGTGCCAGCAGCCCCCAAGGGGCTGAAAAACTGTTTTTT.

This clone has a handful of counts. Other DNA sequences in the same sample also yield this CDR3. This sequence joins TRBV29-1 and TRBJ2-7, with D tentatively TRBD1 or TRBD2 (5 bases each). This CDR3 has 12 amino acids. Germline-derived CDR1 and CDR2 are SQVTM and ANQGSEA. Between the trimmed V and J ends, which lost 4 bases and 2 bases, there was a span of 9 bases. The CDR3 nucleotides read TGCAGCGTTGGGGACGGAGCCTACGAGCAGTACTTC. As protein: CSVGDGAYEQYF.

The rearrangement joins TRBV23-1 to TRBJ1-5; possible D gene TRBD1, 5 bases. TRBV23-1 is assigned to the ORF class and has an uncertain function. CDR3 size: 13 residues. Deletions cut 10 bases from V and 6 bases from J, with 16 bases between. The CDR3 reads CATQSSGGQPQHF. CDR3 DNA: TGCGCCACCCAAAGCTCGGGGGGTCAGCCCCAGCATTTT.

CDR3 DNA: TGTGCCAGCAGCCCAAGACAGGGGGACTCCTACGAGCAGTACTTC. It yields the protein CASSPRQGDSYEQYF. The J gene is TRBJ2-7, the V gene TRBV4-2; 9 bases are shared with TRBD1. Per germline, CDR1 LGHNA and CDR2 YNFKEQ. Unmatched junction bases numbered 4, after V lost 4 bases and J lost 0 bases. The CDR3 is made up of 15 amino acids.

Only one count was recorded for this clone. The CDR3 DNA reads as TGTGCTCGGAGTCCCAGGGGAGCCAAAAACATTCAGTACTTC. It is translated as CARSPRGAKNIQYF. The J gene is TRBJ2-4, the V gene TRBV30, with a tentative D call TRBD1 (6 bases). CDR1 GTSNPN and CDR2 SVGIG come from the germline V gene (reference sequence). CDR3 size: 14 residues.

A few counts support this clone. V and J are TRBV7-6 and TRBJ2-7; D may match TRBD1 or TRBD2 (5 bases each). With 4 bases removed from V and 4 bases from J, the gap between germline ends came to 11 bases. CDR1 SGHVS and CDR2 FNYEAQ come from the germline V gene. This CDR3 has 13 residues. The DNA for the CDR3 is TGTGCCAGCAGCTCGAAGAGGGGTTACGAGCAGTACTTC. Protein product: CASSSKRGYEQYF.